This T cell receptor (beta chain) was documented in a study of technical replicates of blood from a handful of donors. Measured with immunoSEQ multiplex PCR; TCRdb has only the in-frame clones, and not every one. The sample records 9,500 to 15,000 clones, approximately 96% being singletons. This clone was seen a handful of times. The TCR comes from a human donor in good health. The specimen was PBMCs.

Here the CDR3 reads CASSIDLASGSYNEQFF. DNA of the CDR3: TGTGCCAGTAGTATAGACCTAGCTTCGGGCTCCTACAATGAGCAGTTCTTC. The V call is TRBV19, the J call TRBJ2-1; D is possibly TRBD2 (5 bases). Trimming took 0 bases from V and 0 from J, leaving 12 bases between them. Germline values: CDR1 LNHDA, CDR2 SQIVND (reference sequence). The CDR3 contains 17 residues.